One sample yielded the 22 T cell receptor beta chains listed below, sequenced in a study of blood T cells in healthy people across ages. A second about 7 to 11 cycle PCR used barcoded and J-beta primers. TCRdb recomputed calls from the 5' RACE reads with MiXCR, one row per CDR3 protein. The table includes some 1.8 million distinct CDR3 sequences, about two fifths detected once. Sequenced input: blood. The origin of the receptors is a human donor in good health.

This clonotype has ten or more counts. The V call is TRBV20-1, the J call TRBJ1-4, with D possibly being TRBD1 (5 bases). Germline CDR1 reads DFQATT; CDR2 reads SNEGSKA (reference sequence). This CDR3 comprises 15 residues. Trimming pared 0 bases from V and 4 bases from J, leaving 12 bases between. This CDR3 is CSARDAGRGNEKLFF. The CDR3 nucleotides read TGCAGTGCTAGAGATGCTGGGAGGGGTAATGAAAAACTGTTTTTT.

This clonotype has a handful of counts. This chain connects TRBV28 to TRBJ1-5; unclear D gene. Trimming removed 7 bases at V and 1 base at J, with 17 bases between. The CDR3 is 16 amino acids. In germline, CDR1 is MDHEN, CDR2 SYDVKM. The CDR3 sequence is CASIRPGFRSNQPQHF. The CDR3 DNA sequence: TGTGCCAGCATCCGTCCGGGGTTTCGGAGCAATCAGCCCCAGCATTTT.

This clonotype was recorded a few times. V is TRBV20-1 and J is TRBJ2-3; 8 bases line up with TRBD2. CDR1 and CDR2 from the germline V gene are DFQATT and SNEGSKA (reference sequence). The CDR3 covers 13 residues. J was trimmed by 4 bases and V by 5 bases; bases with no gene match: 5. CDR3 sequence: CSAVAGYADTQYF. DNA for the CDR3: TGCAGTGCTGTAGCGGGGTACGCAGATACGCAGTATTTT.

The sample holds one count of this clonotype. The CDR3 sequence is CASSSPGAAANEKLFF. For the CDR3, the DNA is TGTGCCAGCAGTTCTCCAGGGGCCGCGGCTAATGAAAAACTGTTTTTT. This sequence joins TRBV6-6 and TRBJ1-4, with a possible D match to TRBD1 (6 bases). The ends were cut back, 4 bases at V and 3 bases at J, with 15 bases in the middle. Germline CDR1 is MNHNY and CDR2 is SVGAGI (reference sequence). The CDR3 runs to 16 residues.

With regard to this clonotype: An end of the junction differs from the germline gene, which may be a read error. The V gene is TRBV10-2, the J gene TRBJ2-5; 9 positions agree with TRBD2. The germline gives CDR1 WSHSY, CDR2 SAAADI. The CDR3 is 15 residues long. The CDR3 loop is CASNETSGLQETQYF. The CDR3 bases are TGCGCCAGCAATGAGACTAGCGGACTCCAAGAGACCCAGTACTTC.

With regard to this clonotype: Germline and junction disagree at one end, which may indicate a read error. The chain recombines TRBV24-1 with TRBJ1-4; no definite D call. Germline V lookup: CDR1 KGHDR, CDR2 SFDVKD. This CDR3 region has 16 residues. The CDR3 region is CATSSATDSGNEKRFF. CDR3 nucleotides: TGTGCCACCAGTTCAGCCACAGATTCTGGCAATGAAAAACGGTTTTTT.

The DNA for the CDR3 is TGCAGTGCTAGAGCGGGGACAGGAGATAGGTATGGCTACACCTTC. Protein sequence: CSARAGTGDRYGYTF. The J gene is TRBJ1-2, the V gene TRBV20-1, with 8 bases lining up with TRBD1. CDR1 is DFQATT and CDR2 is SNEGSKA in the germline V gene (reference sequence). The CDR3 sequence is 15 residues long. Trimming at V came to 1 base and at J to 5 bases, leaving 9 bases not matched to a gene.

With respect to this clonotype: One end of the junction fails to match germline, which may point to a read error. The V gene is TRBV6-5, the J gene TRBJ1-1; a weak D match, TRBD1 (5 bases). CDR1 and CDR2 (germline): MNHEY, SVGAGI. The CDR3 runs 17 residues. This CDR3 reads CASSYSRGRAVNTEAFF. CDR3 DNA sequence: TGTGCCAGCAGTTACTCGAGAGGCAGGGCGGTGAACACTGAGGCTTTCTTT.

The CDR3 DNA reads as TGCAGTGCTAGAGTAGTCGCGGGACGGCACAATCAGCCCCAGCATTTT. It specifies CSARVVAGRHNQPQHF. The rearrangement joins TRBV20-1 to TRBJ1-5, with D perhaps matching TRBD1 (5 bases). Germline lookup yields CDR1 DFQATT and CDR2 SNEGSKA (reference sequence). V lost 1 base and J 3 bases, leaving 16 bases between the germline ends. This CDR3 comprises 16 residues.

This clonotype appeared a few times. This chain connects TRBV12-3 or TRBV12-4 to TRBJ1-1; 7 bases are shared with TRBD1. The CDR3 has 15 residues. Trimming cost V 9 bases and J 5 bases; bases outside gene matches: 15. The CDR3 nucleotides read TGTGCCAGTACCCCCGGTAAGGGGGCAGGGACTGAAGCTTTCTTT. Its translation is CASTPGKGAGTEAFF.

The gene calls are TRBV7-2 and TRBJ2-1, with 13 nucleotides matching TRBD2. Looked up from germline, CDR1 is SGHTA and CDR2 is FQGNSA. This CDR3 comprises 15 residues. The V and J ends lost 5 bases and 9 bases, in that order; junction bases with no gene match: 7. CDR3 in amino acids: CASSLGTSGEGEQFF. Written as DNA, the CDR3 is TGTGCCAGCAGCCTAGGGACTAGCGGGGAGGGTGAGCAGTTCTTC.

This clonotype was recorded a few times. V and J are TRBV3-1 and TRBJ2-1; unclear D gene. Germline CDR1 and CDR2: LGHDT and YNNKEL (reference sequence). This CDR3 region has 12 residues. V lost 4 bases, J lost 8 bases, and 9 bases lay in between. The DNA for the CDR3 is TGTGCCAGCAGCCCTCGTGGGTATGAGCAGTTCTTC. Protein sequence: CASSPRGYEQFF.

This chain joins TRBV9 and TRBJ1-6; D is unresolved. There are 14 residues in the CDR3. The V end lost 4 bases, the J end lost 7 bases, and 12 bases lay between the germline ends. Germline loops: CDR1 SGDLS, CDR2 YYNGEE. The CDR3 is CASSLGIGNSPLHF. The DNA for the CDR3 is TGTGCCAGCAGCCTAGGGATCGGGAATTCACCCCTCCACTTT.

The chain couples TRBV30 to TRBJ1-2; D is possibly TRBD1 (5 bases). CDR1 is GTSNPN, CDR2 SVGIG, per germline (reference sequence). Between the trimmed V and J ends, which lost 8 bases and 5 bases, there was a span of 18 bases. The CDR3 is 13 amino acids. CDR3 nucleotide sequence: TGTGCCGGGACCCCTCGGGACTTATATGGCTACACCTTC. Translating it yields CAGTPRDLYGYTF.

The rearrangement uses TRBV7-2 and TRBJ2-5; 7 bases align to TRBD1. Trimming cost V 5 bases and J 0 bases; bases outside gene matches: 6. There are 15 residues in the CDR3. The V gene's germline CDR1 is SGHTA and CDR2 FQGNSA. The CDR3 coding sequence is TGTGCCAGCAGCCCAATGACAGGGTACCAAGAGACCCAGTACTTC. This codes for CASSPMTGYQETQYF. The full variable domain, its missing parts supplied by reference TRBV7-2 and TRBJ2-5, is GAGVSQSPSNKVTEKGKDVELRCDPISGHTALYWYRQSLGQGLEFLIYFQGNSAPDKSGLPSDRFSAERTGGSVSTLTIQRTQQEDSAVYLCASSPMTGYQETQYFGPGTRLLVL.

The chain combines TRBV12-3 or TRBV12-4 with TRBJ2-1; a weak D match, TRBD2 (6 bases). Trimming left V 6 bases short and J 10 bases short, with 16 bases between. The CDR3 runs to 13 residues. CDR3 amino acids: CASRLSRAGEQFF. DNA of the CDR3: TGTGCCAGCAGGTTATCCCGGGCGGGGGAGCAGTTCTTC.

The chain is built from TRBV4-2 and TRBJ2-7, with 9 bases lining up with TRBD1. CDR1 LGHNA and CDR2 YNFKEQ come from the germline V gene. The CDR3 covers 15 residues. With 4 bases clipped from V and 4 bases from J, the junction kept 8 bases outside the gene matches. The CDR3 here is CASSLVTGTGYEQYF. The CDR3 DNA is TGTGCCAGCAGCCTTGTCACCGGGACAGGGTACGAGCAGTACTTC.

The chain employs TRBV6-6 and TRBJ1-2; D remains ambiguous. Germline loops: CDR1 MNHNY, CDR2 SVGAGI (reference sequence). Between the trimmed V and J ends, which lost 2 bases and 5 bases, there was a span of 9 bases. The CDR3 is 13 amino acids. CDR3 protein: CASSYPTEYGYTF. As DNA, the CDR3 is TGTGCCAGCAGTTACCCGACTGAGTATGGCTACACCTTC.

The CDR3 nucleotides are TGCAGTGCTAGACCAGGGGGCAGTAATGGCTACACCTTC. Its protein is CSARPGGSNGYTF. The chain combines TRBV20-1 with TRBJ1-2, with TRBD1 identical over 8 bases. The CDR3 loop spans 13 amino acids. V trimming: 2 bases; J trimming: 6 bases; junction bases outside the gene matches: 5. CDR1 and CDR2 (germline): DFQATT, SNEGSKA (reference sequence).

This clonotype was seen a few times. CDR3 protein: CSVDPRLAGAGETQYF. DNA of the CDR3: TGCAGCGTTGACCCGAGGCTAGCGGGGGCGGGAGAGACCCAGTACTTC. V usage is TRBV29-1 and J usage is TRBJ2-5; 10 bases agree with TRBD2. With V trimmed by 3 bases and J by 4 bases, 11 bases remained unmatched. The CDR3 loop spans 16 amino acids. CDR1 SQVTM and CDR2 ANQGSEA come from the germline V gene.

The chain joins TRBV10-3 to TRBJ2-1, with TRBD1 matching over 8 bases. CDR3 length: 14 residues. The trim removed 6 bases at V and 7 bases at J, leaving 8 bases unmatched. CDR1 is ENHRY and CDR2 is SYGVKD in the germline V gene. In DNA, the CDR3 is TGTGCCATCAGCGCGGGACAGGCGGGGAATGAGCAGTTCTTC. Translation gives CAISAGQAGNEQFF.

The chain carries TRBV29-1 and TRBJ2-1, with 8 nucleotides matching TRBD2. Germline V gene lookup returns CDR1 SQVTM and CDR2 ANQGSEA. This CDR3 has 13 amino acids. V dropped 8 bases and J dropped 9; count of bases not matched to a gene: 12. For the CDR3, the DNA is TGCAGCTTCACGCGGGGGGTTCCGGGTGAGCAGTTCTTC. Translation: CSFTRGVPGEQFF.